Sequencing of this TCR beta chain was carried out in a study of cytomegalovirus exposure and HLA in healthy donors. At the level of the study: Among the 398 genotyped donors, just over 80% were placed in the Caucasian-associated ancestry cluster.

The CDR3 runs to 14 residues. The germline V and J ends were trimmed by 0 bases and 8 bases, with 14 bases remaining between them. The V gene's germline CDR1 is SGHRS and CDR2 YFSETQ. About this clone itself: Its antigen remains unidentified.

Study-wide points: In vitro experiments confirmed that a few CMV-associated chains were specific for CMV antigens. Analyzed later, most CMV-associated TCR beta chains appeared HLA-restricted. What a later analysis showed was that several of the most significant clusters appeared linked to common viral pathogens.

The PCR had 60 Vbeta and 13 Jbeta primers. Clones were read by immunoSEQ multiplex PCR, and TCRdb kept only the in-frame ones, dropping some. Of approximately 200,000 clones in the sample, roughly 72% were seen once. The chain employs TRBV5-1 and TRBJ1-2; tentatively, D is TRBD1 (6 bases). Input material: PBMCs. The sequence was collected from a man in his thirties or forties in good health and CMV-seronegative. The CDR3 spells CASSLELGARGYTF. For the CDR3, the DNA is TGCGCCAGCAGCTTGGAGCTGGGGGCGCGGGGCTACACCTTC.